This is a list of T cell receptor beta chains from one sample in a study of CD8 T cells in ankylosing spondylitis. TCRdb reprocessed the 5' RACE reads with MiXCR, giving one entry per CDR3 protein. The sample holds 150,000 to 200,000 distinct CDR3 sequences, 25% to 35% seen once. Sequenced input: synovial fluid, either unsorted or a sorted T cell fraction (not recorded which). These receptors were taken from a male donor with ankylosing spondylitis. Each CDR3 is given with its conserved first and last residue. D genes are given only for firm matches. Some rows mark clone size as missing; the rest say once, few, many or name a class of expanded clone.

d_gene,abundance,j_gene,v_gene,CDR3nt,CDR3aa
TRBD1,few,TRBJ2-3,TRBV20-1,TGCAGTGCTAGAGATCCCAATACAGGGGACCGAGATACGCAGTATTTT,CSARDPNTGDRDTQYF
-,many,TRBJ1-1,TRBV10-3,TGTGCCATCAGTCCCCCCCGGGACGGAGGCACTGAAGCTTTCTTT,CAISPPRDGGTEAFF
TRBD1,many,TRBJ1-1,TRBV10-2,TGCGCCAGCAGTGTGGGACAGTGGGCCACTGAAGCTTTCTTT,CASSVGQWATEAFF
-,-,TRBJ2-3,TRBV10-3,TGTGCCATCAGTGAGTCGTCGCGAACGCAGTATTTT,CAISESSRTQYF
-,-,TRBJ2-7,TRBV11-1,TGTGCCAGCAGCACGGGACATTCCGAGCAGTACTTC,CASSTGHSEQYF
-,-,TRBJ2-5,TRBV5-6,TGTGCCAGCAGCGAGACGGGCGGACCGAACCAAGAGACCCAGTACTTC,CASSETGGPNQETQYF
-,once,TRBJ2-6,TRBV7-3,TGTGCCAGCAGCTTAGGCACCTCTGGGGCCAACGTCCTGACTTTC,CASSLGTSGANVLTF
-,few,TRBJ1-1,TRBV6-2/TRBV6-3,TGTGCCAGCAGTTACGCGGCGAAGCTATTCGACACTGAAGCTTTCTTT,CASSYAAKLFDTEAFF
TRBD2,many,TRBJ2-3,TRBV11-2,TGTGCCAGCAGCTTAGATGGGACTAACACAGATACGCAGTATTTT,CASSLDGTNTDTQYF
-,-,TRBJ1-6,TRBV10-3,TGTGCCATCAGCGGGACTCTTAATTCACCCCTCCACTTT,CAISGTLNSPLHF
-,-,TRBJ2-4,TRBV2,TGTGCCAGCAGTGAAGAGGAAGCCAAAAACATTCAGTACTTC,CASSEEEAKNIQYF
TRBD1,few,TRBJ2-5,TRBV12-3/TRBV12-4,TGTGCCAGCAGCTCTACAGGGGCCGAGACCCAGTACTTC,CASSSTGAETQYF
-,-,TRBJ1-1,TRBV6-1,TGTGCACACGGACAGTCGGGTGTTACTGAAGCTTTCTTT,CAHGQSGVTEAFF
-,-,TRBJ1-2,TRBV12-3/TRBV12-4,TGTGCCAGCAGTTTATATCCAGGGGATGGCGGCTACACCTTC,CASSLYPGDGGYTF
TRBD2,many,TRBJ2-7,TRBV10-3,TGTGCCATCAGTGGAAGAGCGGGGGGGAGCTCCTACGAGCAGTACTTC,CAISGRAGGSSYEQYF
TRBD1,once,TRBJ2-7,TRBV7-9,TGTGCCAGCAACCTCTGGCCAGGACAGGGCACCGAGCAGTACTTC,CASNLWPGQGTEQYF
TRBD2,many,TRBJ2-1,TRBV9,TGTGCCAGCAGCGTACTAGCGGGTCCAGGGAATGAGCAGTTCTTC,CASSVLAGPGNEQFF
TRBD2,few,TRBJ2-1,TRBV29-1,TGCAGCGGCTTGGGTGGGGCGGGAGGCGATGAGCAGTTCTTC,CSGLGGAGGDEQFF
TRBD1,-,TRBJ2-1,TRBV5-1,TGCGCCAGCAGCATGGACAGGGGACACAATGAGCAGTTCTTC,CASSMDRGHNEQFF
-,few,TRBJ2-7,TRBV7-9,TGTGCCAGCAGCTTACGGGGTACGCTATCCTACGAGCAGTACTTC,CASSLRGTLSYEQYF
TRBD1,few,TRBJ2-2,TRBV12-3/TRBV12-4,TGTGCCAGCAGTTTGGGGACAGGCATAGGGGGGACCGGGGAGCTGTTTTTT,CASSLGTGIGGTGELFF
-,few,TRBJ1-1,TRBV11-2,TGTGCCAGCAGCTTAGGCAGGCTCATGAACACTGAAGCTTTCTTT,CASSLGRLMNTEAFF
-,-,TRBJ1-2,TRBV20-1,TGCAGTGCTAGAGCACCGCCGGGACACCGAAACTATGGCTACACCTTC,CSARAPPGHRNYGYTF